A single sample is the source of the 6 T cell receptor beta chains below, sequenced in a study of blood T cell repertoires in COVID-19. The table came from immunoSEQ multiplex PCR; TCRdb's copy has only in-frame clones and leaves some out. There are roughly 190,000 clones in the sample; approximately 90% occur only once, and 5% to 7.5% lies in the top ten. Specimen: peripheral blood. The receptors originated from a middle-aged woman who had recovered from COVID-19.

Details on this clone: Different DNA sequences within this sample yield the same CDR3. V usage is TRBV29-1 and J usage is TRBJ2-5; D may be TRBD1 (7 bases). This CDR3 spans 12 amino acids. Per germline, CDR1 SQVTM and CDR2 ANQGSEA. Trimming took off 7 bases at V and 4 bases at J, with 13 bases between the two ends. This CDR3 reads CSGRQGGETQYF. CDR3 bases: TGCAGCGGCAGACAGGGAGGAGAGACCCAGTACTTC.

This clone was detected only once. The chain is built from TRBV3-1 (or the pseudogene TRBV3-2) and TRBJ2-2; possibly TRBD1 for D (5 bases). Per the germline V gene, CDR1 is LGHDT and CDR2 is YNNKEL (reference sequence). CDR3 length: 15 amino acids. The V gene lost 0 bases and the J gene lost 4 bases, with 9 bases spanning the gap. The chain's CDR3 is CASSQDQGGTGELFF. As DNA, the CDR3 is TGTGCCAGCAGCCAAGATCAGGGCGGCACCGGGGAGCTGTTTTTT.

In regard to this clone: The same CDR3 is also encoded by other DNA sequences in this sample. This rearrangement joins TRBV30 to TRBJ1-3; 7 nucleotides line up with TRBD1. V trimming: 5 bases; J trimming: 3 bases; junction bases outside the gene matches: 4. This CDR3 region has 13 residues. Germline CDR1 reads GTSNPN; CDR2 reads SVGIG (reference sequence). CDR3 region: CAWATGSGNTIYF. The DNA of the CDR3 is TGTGCCTGGGCGACAGGGAGTGGAAACACCATATATTTT.

The gene calls are TRBV6-5 and TRBJ2-7; 9 bases align to TRBD2. Germline values: CDR1 MNHEY, CDR2 SVGAGI. This CDR3 has 14 amino acids. J was trimmed by 4 bases and V by 6 bases; bases with no gene match: 7. The CDR3, as DNA: TGTGCCAGCAGCCCCGCCCTAGCGGGATACGAGCAGTACTTC. This translates into CASSPALAGYEQYF.

The rearrangement joins TRBV18 to TRBJ2-1, with a weak D call TRBD2 (6 bases). Trimming removed 2 bases at V and 2 bases at J, with 13 bases between. The CDR3 consists of 16 residues. Germline V gene data show CDR1 as KGHSH and CDR2 as LQKENI. CDR3 bases: TGTGCCAGCTCACCAGACCGGGAGACCGCCTACAATGAGCAGTTCTTC. It translates to CASSPDRETAYNEQFF. Full variable domain (outside the CDR3, taken from reference TRBV18 and TRBJ2-1): NAGVMQNPRHLVRRRGQEARLRCSPMKGHSHVYWYRQLPEEGLKFMVYLQKENIIDESGMPKERFSAEFPKEGPSILRIQQVVRGDSAAYFCASSPDRETAYNEQFFGPGTRLTVL.

The chain combines TRBV7-2 with TRBJ1-2, with TRBD1 matching 7 bases. CDR3 length: 15 amino acids. Germline V gives CDR1 SGHTA, CDR2 FQGNSA. After removal of 0 bases from V and 4 bases from J, the junction contained 5 bases not matched to a gene. The CDR3 coding sequence is TGTGCCAGCAGCTTAGCGCAGGGGACAGCCTATGGCTACACCTTC. This gives the protein CASSLAQGTAYGYTF.